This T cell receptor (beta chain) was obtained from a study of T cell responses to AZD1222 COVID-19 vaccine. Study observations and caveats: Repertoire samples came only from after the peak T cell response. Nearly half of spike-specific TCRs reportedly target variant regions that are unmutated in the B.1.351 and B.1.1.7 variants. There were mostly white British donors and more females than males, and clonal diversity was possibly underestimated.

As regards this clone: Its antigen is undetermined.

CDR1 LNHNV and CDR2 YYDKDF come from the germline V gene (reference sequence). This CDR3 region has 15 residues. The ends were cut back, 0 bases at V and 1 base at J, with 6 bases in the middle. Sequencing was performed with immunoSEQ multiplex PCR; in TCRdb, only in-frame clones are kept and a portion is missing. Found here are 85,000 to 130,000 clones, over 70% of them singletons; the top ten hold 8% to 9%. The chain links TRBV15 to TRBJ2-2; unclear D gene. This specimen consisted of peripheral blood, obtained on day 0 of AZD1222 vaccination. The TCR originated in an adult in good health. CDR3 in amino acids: CATSRDLQNTGELFF. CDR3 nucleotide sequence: TGTGCCACCAGCAGAGATCTTCAGAACACCGGGGAGCTGTTTTTT.